Presented here are 22 T cell receptor beta chains from one specimen sequenced in a study of OX40 agonist ivuxolimab in advanced cancers. Clones were read by immunoSEQ multiplex PCR, and TCRdb kept only the in-frame ones, dropping some. Here the sample spans around 72,000 clones, around 84% being singletons. Sequenced material: CD4+ or CD8+ T cells sorted from blood, taken in a trial of the OX40 agonist ivuxolimab. These receptors all stem from an adult with an advanced solid tumor such as melanoma, head and neck, liver or kidney cancer.

This rearrangement joins TRBV18 to TRBJ1-4; D may be TRBD1 (5 bases). V dropped 2 bases and J dropped 6 bases, with 7 bases sitting between them. CDR3 length equals 13 residues. Germline V gene data show CDR1 as KGHSH and CDR2 as LQKENI. This CDR3 is CASSPGGDEKLFF. The CDR3 coding sequence is TGTGCCAGCTCACCAGGAGGGGATGAAAAACTGTTTTTT.

The CDR3 region has the DNA TGTGCCAGCAGCGCCAGGGGGTACGAGCAGTACTTC. Residues: CASSARGYEQYF. The V call is TRBV2, the J call TRBJ2-7; 7 nucleotides match TRBD1. This CDR3 contains 12 residues. The V segment lost 6 bases and the J segment 4 bases; nucleotides outside the gene matches: 3. Germline V gene lookup returns CDR1 SNHLY and CDR2 FYNNEI.

This clone occurred once. This sequence joins TRBV7-9 and TRBJ2-1, with 10 positions matching TRBD2. Per the germline V gene, CDR1 is SEHNR and CDR2 is FQNEAQ (reference sequence). V lost 7 bases to trimming and J lost 4 bases; unmatched junction nucleotides: 7. CDR3 size: 15 residues. The CDR3 bases are TGTGCCAGCAACCTCGGGACTAGCGTTTACAATGAGCAGTTCTTC. It is translated as CASNLGTSVYNEQFF.

The rearrangement uses TRBV19 and TRBJ1-1; D might be TRBD1 (5 bases). The V gene lost 7 bases and the J gene lost 4 bases, with 13 bases spanning the gap. The CDR3 has 13 residues. CDR1 and CDR2 from the germline V gene are LNHDA and SQIVND (reference sequence). The CDR3 nucleotides are TGTGCCAGTAACCTCGGAGGGACCACTGAAGCTTTCTTT. Protein product: CASNLGGTTEAFF.

The chain has TRBV7-2 and TRBJ1-2; unclear D gene. This CDR3 region has 16 residues. Germline V gene data show CDR1 as SGHTA and CDR2 as FQGNSA. The germline V and J ends were trimmed by 1 base and 8 bases, with 20 bases remaining between them. The DNA for the CDR3 is TGTGCCAGCAGCTTAGTGTTGTCAAAGGAAGGCTACGGCTACACCTTC. This codes for CASSLVLSKEGYGYTF.

The chain links TRBV2 to TRBJ1-6; TRBD1 agrees at 8 bases. The V segment lost 6 bases and the J segment 7 bases; nucleotides outside the gene matches: 5. The CDR3 consists of 14 residues. The germline gives CDR1 SNHLY, CDR2 FYNNEI. This CDR3 is CASSRQGRNSPLHF. CDR3 bases: TGTGCCAGCAGCCGACAGGGGAGGAATTCACCCCTCCACTTT.

The V and J genes are TRBV6-5 and TRBJ1-5; the match to TRBD1 covers 8 bases. J was trimmed by 7 bases and V by 8 bases; bases with no gene match: 7. CDR1 and CDR2 from the germline V gene are MNHEY and SVGAGI. CDR3 size: 13 residues. CDR3 residues: CASRGQGGQPQHF. CDR3 DNA: TGTGCCAGCCGCGGACAGGGCGGGCAGCCCCAGCATTTT.

In DNA, the CDR3 is TGTGCCAGCAGTGCCGTCCGGACAGGGGGCTCCTATGGCTACACCTTC. Translation gives CASSAVRTGGSYGYTF. The V gene is TRBV6-1, the J gene TRBJ1-2; 11 positions agree with TRBD1. Germline CDR1 and CDR2: MNHNS and SASEGT. The V segment lost 4 bases and the J segment 4 bases; nucleotides outside the gene matches: 8. The CDR3 extends over 16 amino acids.

CDR3 nucleotide sequence: TGCGCCAGCAGCCAAGATCCCGGGACAGGGTCCTACAGGCAGTTCTTC. It encodes CASSQDPGTGSYRQFF. This chain connects TRBV4-1 to TRBJ2-1; TRBD1 aligns across 9 bases. V gave up 0 bases and J gave up 12 bases; unmatched junction bases: 12. Germline values: CDR1 MGHRA, CDR2 YSYEKL. The CDR3 extends over 16 amino acids.

V is TRBV7-8 and J is TRBJ2-1; no reliable D call. Germline assignment: CDR1 SGHVS and CDR2 FQNEAQ. The CDR3 totals 16 residues. V lost 6 bases and J lost 2, with 17 bases in between. The CDR3 coding sequence is TGTGCCAGCAGTCCACGCCCCCAGCGTACCTACAATGAGCAGTTCTTC. Its protein product is CASSPRPQRTYNEQFF.

The chain joins TRBV13 to TRBJ1-3; 8 bases line up with TRBD1. The germline V gene encodes CDR1 PRHDT and CDR2 FYEKMQ (reference sequence). Trimming removed 5 bases from V and 3 bases from J; junction bases left unmatched: 6. The CDR3 is made up of 15 amino acids. CDR3 sequence reads: CASSGTGTGGNTIYF. In nucleotides, the CDR3 is TGTGCCAGCAGCGGAACCGGGACAGGTGGAAACACCATATATTTT.

This clone was recorded once. The chain recombines TRBV2 with TRBJ2-3; the D is unclear. With 1 base removed from V and 5 bases from J, the gap between germline ends came to 7 bases. The length of the CDR3 is 13 residues. Germline CDR1 is SNHLY and CDR2 is FYNNEI. The CDR3 nucleotides are TGTGCCAGCAGTGAAGGGGCGAAAGATACGCAGTATTTT. Its protein is CASSEGAKDTQYF.

The J gene is TRBJ2-3, the V gene TRBV7-3, with TRBD2 matching over 9 bases. V shed 3 bases and J 4 bases; nucleotides not matched to a gene: 8. CDR3 length: 16 amino acids. Germline-derived CDR1 and CDR2 are SGHTA and FQGTGA. DNA of the CDR3: TGTGCCAGCAGCTTTCACGGGACTAGCCTATCAGATACGCAGTATTTT. It codes for CASSFHGTSLSDTQYF.

The CDR3, as DNA: TGTGCCAGCAGCCGGGAAGCGGGACTAGAGTTTGAGCAGTTCTTC. Translation: CASSREAGLEFEQFF. The chain couples TRBV6-4 to TRBJ2-1, with 8 bases fitting TRBD2. Germline values: CDR1 MRHNA, CDR2 SNTAGT. The CDR3 loop spans 15 amino acids. V shed 6 bases, J shed 9 bases, and the junction held 13 bases outside the gene matches.

The rearrangement joins TRBV25-1 to TRBJ1-2, with 12 positions matching TRBD1. The V segment lost 1 base and the J segment 8 bases; nucleotides outside the gene matches: 8. The germline CDR1 and CDR2 sequences are MGHDK and SYGVNS. The CDR3 contains 16 residues. CDR3 coding DNA: TGTGCCAGCAGTGAATCCGGGACAGGGGGCTTAGACGGCTACACCTTC. It encodes CASSESGTGGLDGYTF.

This clone was seen more than once but under ten times. This sequence joins TRBV7-2 and TRBJ1-2; D is unresolved. V lost 5 bases to trimming and J lost 6 bases, with 19 bases between them. The CDR3 totals 15 residues. Germline CDR1 and CDR2: SGHTA and FQGNSA. CDR3 residues: CASSPFETREDGYTF. Here the CDR3 DNA reads TGTGCCAGCAGCCCCTTTGAGACTAGGGAGGATGGCTACACCTTC.

The V and J genes are TRBV5-4 and TRBJ1-1; a weak D match, TRBD1 (6 bases). V was clipped by 4 bases and J by 7 bases, with 14 bases between them. Germline CDR1 SGHNT, CDR2 YYREEE (reference sequence). This CDR3 contains 13 residues. CDR3 in DNA: TGTGCCAGCAGCCCATACAGGGAGGGTGAAGCTTTCTTT. Protein product: CASSPYREGEAFF. The entire variable domain, with the rest obtained from reference TRBV5-4 and TRBJ1-1, is as follows: ETGVTQSPTHLIKTRGQQVTLRCSSQSGHNTVSWYQQALGQGPQFIFQYYREEENGRGNFPPRFSGLQFPNYSSELNVNALELDDSALYLCASSPYREGEAFFGQGTRLTVV.

V gene TRBV6-5 combines with J gene TRBJ1-5, with D maybe TRBD1 (6 bases). CDR1 and CDR2 from the germline V gene are MNHEY and SVGAGI. There are 15 residues in the CDR3. The V and J ends lost 6 bases and 0 bases respectively, with 12 bases between them. CDR3 protein: CASRQQGFSNQPQHF. For the CDR3, the DNA is TGTGCCAGCAGACAACAGGGTTTTAGCAATCAGCCCCAGCATTTT.

The chain combines TRBV5-1 with TRBJ2-7; D tentatively reads TRBD1 or TRBD2 (6 bases each). CDR3 length: 13 residues. The V gene's germline CDR1 is SGHRS and CDR2 YFSETQ. V lost 1 base to trimming and J lost 7 bases, with 12 bases between them. The CDR3 here is CASSLMGAGEQYV. In nucleotides, the CDR3 is TGCGCCAGCAGCTTGATGGGGGCGGGAGAGCAGTACGTC.

The V and J genes are TRBV6-1 and TRBJ2-1, with 7 positions matching TRBD1. The CDR3 loop spans 14 amino acids. CDR1 is MNHNS and CDR2 is SASEGT in the germline V gene. Losses at the gene ends were 6 bases for V and 4 bases for J; bases not matched to a gene: 6. The DNA for the CDR3 is TGTGCCAGCAGAACCGGGACAGCGTACAATGAGCAGTTCTTC. This gives the protein CASRTGTAYNEQFF.

In DNA, the CDR3 is TGTGCCAGCAGCGTAGCAGCGGGAGGACGCACAGATACGCAGTATTTT. It translates to CASSVAAGGRTDTQYF. V and J are TRBV9 and TRBJ2-3; 9 bases line up with TRBD2. This CDR3 contains 16 residues. V lost 0 bases to trimming and J lost 1 base; unmatched junction nucleotides: 3. The germline gives CDR1 SGDLS, CDR2 YYNGEE.

The chain employs TRBV5-1 and TRBJ1-1; D unresolved. Trimming removed 6 bases at V and 1 base at J, with 10 bases between. The CDR3 length is 13 residues. CDR1 is SGHRS, CDR2 YFSETQ, per germline. The DNA of the CDR3 is TGCGCCAGCAACCTAAACCCGAACACTGAAGCTTTCTTT. Translated: CASNLNPNTEAFF.